The present T cell receptor beta chain was sequenced within a study of blood T cell repertoires in COVID-19. For the study at large: The samples span acute and convalescent COVID-19 from the United States, Italy and Spain. PBMCs, B-cell-depleted T cells, or T cells were the source of the cDNA or gDNA that made up the material.

The CDR3 consists of 14 residues. Looked up from germline, CDR1 is SGHTA and CDR2 is FQGNSA. V dropped 11 bases and J dropped 2; count of bases not matched to a gene: 10. Per the original methods: Amplification from reference gene primers served as the basis for estimated nucleated cell counts. Produced via immunoSEQ multiplex PCR; TCRdb's table is partial and in-frame only. The DNA gave D and trimming, while V, J and clone size come from that table. The sample records hundreds of thousands of clones, roughly four fifths being singletons. This receptor was taken from a woman aged 45-59 years with acute or convalescent COVID-19. The sample consisted of peripheral blood. The chain carries TRBV7-2 and TRBJ2-5; 8 bases align to TRBD2. CDR3 residues: CAGSAGGAQETQYF. The CDR3 DNA is TGTGCCGGATCCGCCGGGGGGGCACAAGAGACCCAGTACTTC.